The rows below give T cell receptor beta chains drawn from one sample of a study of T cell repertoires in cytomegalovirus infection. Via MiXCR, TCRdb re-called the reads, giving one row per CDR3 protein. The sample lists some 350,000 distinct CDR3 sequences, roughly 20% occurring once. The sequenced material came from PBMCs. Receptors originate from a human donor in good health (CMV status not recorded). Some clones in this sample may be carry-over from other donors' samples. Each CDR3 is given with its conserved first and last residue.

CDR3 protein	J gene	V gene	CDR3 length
CSARRGTTRETQYF	TRBJ2-5	TRBV20-1	14
CASSPLAGGLNNEQFF	TRBJ2-1	TRBV4-1	16
CASSLVGTPFQTQYF	TRBJ2-5	TRBV7-9	15
CASSRLTGGTQETQYF	TRBJ2-5	TRBV18	16
CASSNGGMFNEQFF	TRBJ2-1	TRBV7-8	14
CASRGTTEPYYGYTF	TRBJ1-2	TRBV6-2/TRBV6-3	15
CASSLLGGPSGANVLTF	TRBJ2-6	TRBV7-2	17
CASSLASDYNEQFF	TRBJ2-1	TRBV7-9	14
CAWSVRGGYQPQHF	TRBJ1-5	TRBV30	14
CASSSNLHTEAFF	TRBJ1-1	TRBV7-8	13
CASSYSTFSLETQYF	TRBJ2-5	TRBV6-2/TRBV6-3	15
CASSLLAGGYGDTQYF	TRBJ2-3	TRBV7-2	16
CASSPGHSGTEAFF	TRBJ1-1	TRBV11-2	14
CASSLGDRELQDTQYF	TRBJ2-3	TRBV7-6	16
CASSTGTATAKVGKLFF	TRBJ1-4	TRBV19	17
CASSLRQMNTEAFF	TRBJ1-1	TRBV7-2	14
CASSLRGLSDEQYF	TRBJ2-7	TRBV5-6	14
CASSTSTGSEVYSGANVLTF	TRBJ2-6	TRBV7-8	20
CASSSPGRNQPQHF	TRBJ1-5	TRBV12-3/TRBV12-4	14
CASSLESGTLAKNIQYF	TRBJ2-4	TRBV7-8	17
CASSPIWGRSYNSPLHF	TRBJ1-6	TRBV12-3/TRBV12-4	17
CASSEGSSGEGETQYF	TRBJ2-5	TRBV2	16
CASSFPEGAYEQYF	TRBJ2-7	TRBV19	14
CASSLGLATEQYF	TRBJ2-7	TRBV5-1	13
CHTSGYSNQPQHF	TRBJ1-5	TRBV28	13
CASSFSSNPYEQYF	TRBJ2-7	TRBV12-3/TRBV12-4	14
CASRLPNEETQYF	TRBJ2-5	TRBV28	13
CATSRGTYEETQYF	TRBJ2-5	TRBV15	14
CASQTGASEQYF	TRBJ2-7	TRBV7-6	12
CASSQARTGEYSAFF	TRBJ1-1	TRBV3-1	15
CASSDRKDTQYF	TRBJ2-3	TRBV2	12
CAISPSGQSNQPQHF	TRBJ1-5	TRBV10-3	15
CASSLVAGGVHEQYF	TRBJ2-7	TRBV7-8	15
CASSEGQALGEQFF	TRBJ2-1	TRBV19	14
CASSTDDRGYTEAFF	TRBJ1-1	TRBV12-3/TRBV12-4	15